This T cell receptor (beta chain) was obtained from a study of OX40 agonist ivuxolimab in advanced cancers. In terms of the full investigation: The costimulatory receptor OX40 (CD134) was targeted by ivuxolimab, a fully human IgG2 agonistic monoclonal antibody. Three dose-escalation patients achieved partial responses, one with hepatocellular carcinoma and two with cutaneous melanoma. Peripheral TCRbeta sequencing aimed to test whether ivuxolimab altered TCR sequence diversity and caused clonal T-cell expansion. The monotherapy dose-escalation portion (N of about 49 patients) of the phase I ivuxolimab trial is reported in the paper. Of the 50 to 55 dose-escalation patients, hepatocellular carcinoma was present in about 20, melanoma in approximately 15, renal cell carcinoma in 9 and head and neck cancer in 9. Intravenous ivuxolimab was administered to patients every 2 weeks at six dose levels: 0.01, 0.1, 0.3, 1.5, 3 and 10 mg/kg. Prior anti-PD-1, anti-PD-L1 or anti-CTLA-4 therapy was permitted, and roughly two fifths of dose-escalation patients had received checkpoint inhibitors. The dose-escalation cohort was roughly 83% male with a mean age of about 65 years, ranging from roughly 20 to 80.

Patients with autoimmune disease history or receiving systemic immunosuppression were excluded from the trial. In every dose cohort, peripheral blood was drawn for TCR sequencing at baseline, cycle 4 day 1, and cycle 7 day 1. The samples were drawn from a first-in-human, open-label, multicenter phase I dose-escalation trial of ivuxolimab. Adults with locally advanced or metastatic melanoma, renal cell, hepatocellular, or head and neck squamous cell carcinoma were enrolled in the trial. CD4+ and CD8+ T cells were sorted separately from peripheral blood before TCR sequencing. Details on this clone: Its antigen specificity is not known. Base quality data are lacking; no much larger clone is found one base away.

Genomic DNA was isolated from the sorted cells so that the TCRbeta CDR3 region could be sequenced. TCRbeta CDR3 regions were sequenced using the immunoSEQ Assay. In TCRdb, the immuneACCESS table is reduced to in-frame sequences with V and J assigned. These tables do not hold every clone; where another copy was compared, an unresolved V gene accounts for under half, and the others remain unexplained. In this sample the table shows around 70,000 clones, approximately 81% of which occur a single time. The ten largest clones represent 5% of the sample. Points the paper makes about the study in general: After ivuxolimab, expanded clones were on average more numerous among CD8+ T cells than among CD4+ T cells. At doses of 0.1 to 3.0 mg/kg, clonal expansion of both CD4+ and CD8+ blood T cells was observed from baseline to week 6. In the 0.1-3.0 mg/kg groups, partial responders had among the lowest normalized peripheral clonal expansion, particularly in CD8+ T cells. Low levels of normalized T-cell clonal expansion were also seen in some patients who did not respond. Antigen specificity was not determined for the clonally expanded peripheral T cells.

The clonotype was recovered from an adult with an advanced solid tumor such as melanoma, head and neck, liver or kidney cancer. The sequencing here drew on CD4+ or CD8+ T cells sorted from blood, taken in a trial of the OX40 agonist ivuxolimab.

The DNA sequence is TGTGCCAGCAGCTTAGGTCCGTTTCAAGAGACCCAGTACTTC. Translated, this gives CASSLGPFQETQYF. The rearrangement joined TRBV7-5 to TRBJ2-5; TRBD2 is taken as the D call from the table, unchecked against the DNA. TRBV7-5 is a known pseudogene. Including cysteine and phenylalanine, the CDR3 has 14 amino acids. Only CDR3 DNA is held: 42 bases, read in frame from base 1.